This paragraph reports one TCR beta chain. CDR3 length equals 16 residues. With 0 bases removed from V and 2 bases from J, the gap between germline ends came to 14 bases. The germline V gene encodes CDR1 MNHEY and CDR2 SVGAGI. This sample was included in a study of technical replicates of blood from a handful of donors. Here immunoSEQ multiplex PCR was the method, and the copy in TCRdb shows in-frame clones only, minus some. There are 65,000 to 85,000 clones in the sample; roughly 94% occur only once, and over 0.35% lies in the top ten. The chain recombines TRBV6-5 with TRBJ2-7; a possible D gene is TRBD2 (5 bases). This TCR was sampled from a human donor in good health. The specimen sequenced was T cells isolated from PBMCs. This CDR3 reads CASSYSFGLPPYEQYF. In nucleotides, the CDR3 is TGTGCCAGCAGTTACTCGTTCGGACTGCCTCCCTACGAGCAGTACTTC.